These 20 T cell receptor beta chains originate from one sample sequenced in a study of blood T cells in healthy people across ages. Through a sample-barcoded 5' primer and a J-beta primer mix, a second PCR was run for about 6 to 11 cycles. TCRdb itself ran the 5' RACE reads through MiXCR, one entry per CDR3 protein. The data hold fewer than 1.5 million distinct CDR3 sequences, with 42% observed a single time. Sequenced: blood. The origin of the receptors is a woman younger than 30 in good health.

The CDR3 loop is CASSTTSGRTDTQYF. As DNA, the CDR3 is TGTGCCAGCAGTACAACTAGCGGGAGAACAGATACGCAGTATTTT. The chain joins TRBV25-1 to TRBJ2-3, with TRBD2 matching 11 bases. The CDR3 covers 15 residues. CDR1 and CDR2 (germline): MGHDK, SYGVNS. The trim removed 5 bases at V and 3 bases at J, leaving 4 bases unmatched.

This clonotype was observed many times. The V and J genes are TRBV6-2 or TRBV6-3 and TRBJ2-3; TRBD2 is a possible D gene (6 bases). The germline V gene has CDR1 MNHEY and CDR2 SVGEGT. The CDR3 has 15 residues. The V end was cut by 7 bases, the J end by 1 base, with 15 bases between. The CDR3 loop reads CASTATGLRTDTQYF. In DNA form, the CDR3 reads TGTGCCAGCACAGCCACCGGACTACGCACAGATACGCAGTATTTT.

The gene calls are TRBV10-1 and TRBJ2-7, with D unclear. The DNA end lines up better with TRBJ2-4; the J call may be wrong. Germline-derived CDR1 and CDR2 are WNHNN and SYGVQD (reference sequence). This CDR3 has 13 amino acids. The CDR3 nucleotides read TGCGCCAGCAGTGAGTCGCGGCGGTCCATTCAGTACTTC. Translation gives CASSESRRSIQYF.

This chain connects TRBV10-3 to TRBJ1-1; D remains unclear. The CDR3 extends over 15 amino acids. The germline CDR1 and CDR2 sequences are ENHRY and SYGVKD. The V end was cut by 0 bases, the J end by 3 bases, with 11 bases between. For the CDR3, the DNA is TGTGCCATCAGTGAGTCAGTGGCAGCCTACACTGAAGCTTTCTTT. Its protein product is CAISESVAAYTEAFF.

V gene TRBV2 combines with J gene TRBJ2-3; D gene uncertain. Germline V gives CDR1 SNHLY, CDR2 FYNNEI. The CDR3 has 15 amino acids. V lost 6 bases to trimming and J lost 0 bases, with 13 bases between them. Written as DNA, the CDR3 is TGTGCCAGCAGATCACGTGGGCTAAGCACAGATACGCAGTATTTT. Translated: CASRSRGLSTDTQYF.

The chain employs TRBV11-2 and TRBJ2-6, with 8 bases lining up with TRBD1. This CDR3 comprises 16 residues. V lost 6 bases, J lost 0 bases, and 4 bases stayed unmatched. Looked up from germline, CDR1 is SGHAT and CDR2 is FQNNGV. The CDR3 DNA reads TGTGCCAGCAGTAAGCAGGGGGCCTCTGGGGCCAACGTCCTGACTTTC. Translated: CASSKQGASGANVLTF.

The table lists this clonotype with a few counts. The chain is built from TRBV20-1 and TRBJ2-7, with 10 bases aligning to TRBD2. The J segment lost 0 bases and the V segment lost 2 bases, leaving 13 bases of the junction unmatched. The germline V gene has CDR1 DFQATT and CDR2 SNEGSKA (reference sequence). The CDR3 has 18 residues. CDR3 protein: CSARSHGGSGGSSYEQYF. The CDR3 DNA reads as TGCAGTGCTAGATCCCATGGTGGTAGCGGGGGGTCCTCCTACGAGCAGTACTTC.

CDR3 coding DNA: TGCGCCAGCAGCTTGGCTGAGGGCGTCCATAGCGGTGAGCAGTTCTTC. Amino acids: CASSLAEGVHSGEQFF. V gene TRBV5-1 combines with J gene TRBJ2-1; possibly TRBD2 for D (6 bases). CDR3 length: 16 amino acids. CDR1 is SGHRS, CDR2 YFSETQ, per germline. Trimming cost V 0 bases and J 9 bases, with 19 bases left between them.

The V and J genes are TRBV12-3 or TRBV12-4 and TRBJ2-2; 7 nucleotides agree with TRBD2. The CDR3 is made up of 14 amino acids. V dropped 7 bases and J dropped 5; count of bases not matched to a gene: 7. The chain's CDR3 is CASNWGGKTGELFF. Written as DNA, the CDR3 is TGTGCCAGCAACTGGGGGGGGAAGACCGGGGAGCTGTTTTTT.

This clonotype was recorded a few times. The chain combines TRBV6-6 with TRBJ2-3; TRBD2 aligns across 9 bases. CDR1 and CDR2 from the germline V gene are MNHNY and SVGAGI (reference sequence). The CDR3 consists of 15 residues. V shed 7 bases and J 4 bases; nucleotides not matched to a gene: 9. The CDR3 DNA is TGTGCCAGCACCCTTAGCGGGAGTCAGGCAGATACGCAGTATTTT. It codes for CASTLSGSQADTQYF.

The chain links TRBV6-1 to TRBJ1-5, with D unresolved. This CDR3 has 15 residues. Deletions cut 3 bases from V and 0 bases from J, with 9 bases between. Germline CDR1 and CDR2: MNHNS and SASEGT. CDR3 in DNA: TGTGCCAGCAGTGAGCCTGTCTATAGCAATCAGCCCCAGCATTTT. Translated, it gives CASSEPVYSNQPQHF.

The chain is built from TRBV20-1 and TRBJ1-2; unclear D gene. V shed 3 bases and J shed 4 bases, with 15 bases lying between them. The CDR3 is 14 amino acids. The germline V gene has CDR1 DFQATT and CDR2 SNEGSKA (reference sequence). The CDR3 DNA is TGCAGTGCTAGGCATGGGAACGCGGCCTATGGCTACACCTTC. This gives the protein CSARHGNAAYGYTF.

Notes on this clonotype: A junction end diverges from the germline sequence, so it may reflect a read error. The rearrangement links TRBV6-5 to TRBJ1-2; TRBD1 aligns across 8 bases. CDR1 and CDR2 from the germline V gene are MNHEY and SVGAGI. CDR3 length: 14 amino acids. DNA for the CDR3: TGTGCCGGCAGGGGGACAGGTCCCAACTATGGCTACACCTTC. Translated: CAGRGTGPNYGYTF.

This sequence joins TRBV7-2 and TRBJ2-3; 9 bases fit TRBD2. Trimming cost V 3 bases and J 4 bases; bases outside gene matches: 8. The CDR3 is made up of 16 amino acids. Germline CDR1 is SGHTA and CDR2 is FQGNSA. The DNA of the CDR3 is TGTGCCAGCAGCTTTCAGCGGGAGGCGACAGCAGATACGCAGTATTTT. Its translation: CASSFQREATADTQYF.

This CDR3 is CASSQGGISGNTIYF. The CDR3 DNA sequence: TGTGCCAGCAGCCAAGGGGGGATCTCTGGAAACACCATATATTTT. The genes are TRBV3-1 and TRBJ1-3; weak D call: TRBD1 (5 bases). Trimming pared 1 base from V and 0 bases from J, leaving 7 bases between. This CDR3 region has 15 residues. In germline, CDR1 is LGHDT, CDR2 YNNKEL (reference sequence).

The chain employs TRBV29-1 and TRBJ1-5; the D gene is possibly TRBD1 (5 bases). The germline V gene has CDR1 SQVTM and CDR2 ANQGSEA. CDR3 length equals 13 residues. The ends were cut back, 6 bases at V and 6 bases at J, with 15 bases in the middle. CDR3 amino acids: CSVGVGFGQPQHF. The CDR3 region has the DNA TGCAGCGTGGGGGTCGGGTTCGGTCAGCCCCAGCATTTT.

This clonotype appeared a few times. This rearrangement joins TRBV20-1 to TRBJ1-2; D might be TRBD1 (5 bases). Germline CDR1 reads DFQATT; CDR2 reads SNEGSKA (reference sequence). V lost 3 bases and J 6 bases, leaving 11 bases between the germline ends. The CDR3 spans 12 residues. The CDR3: CSASLSGNGYTF. CDR3 coding DNA: TGCAGTGCTAGTCTGTCAGGGAATGGCTACACCTTC.

The rearrangement joins TRBV7-9 to TRBJ2-1, with D tentatively TRBD1 (6 bases). The CDR3 consists of 15 residues. Germline CDR1 reads SEHNR; CDR2 reads FQNEAQ (reference sequence). V lost 2 bases, J lost 5 bases, and 13 bases lay in between. The DNA of the CDR3 is TGTGCCAGCAGCTTAAGAAAGGGGGTCCACAATGAGCAGTTCTTC. This sequence encodes CASSLRKGVHNEQFF.

V and J are TRBV10-3 and TRBJ1-5, with no clear D. V lost 0 bases and J lost 3, with 12 bases in between. The CDR3 loop spans 16 amino acids. Germline V gives CDR1 ENHRY, CDR2 SYGVKD. CDR3 protein: CAISESLLRDNQPQHF. The CDR3 DNA sequence: TGTGCCATCAGTGAGTCGCTTCTTCGGGACAATCAGCCCCAGCATTTT.

This clonotype showed up many times. The chain has TRBV28 and TRBJ2-5, with D tentatively TRBD2 (6 bases). CDR1 is MDHEN and CDR2 is SYDVKM in the germline V gene. V was cut by 5 bases and J by 2 bases, with 12 bases left in between. The CDR3 extends over 14 amino acids. As DNA, the CDR3 is TGTGCCAGCAGTCTATCGGGACTTCAAGAGACCCAGTACTTC. Its protein product is CASSLSGLQETQYF.